The present entry profiles one T cell receptor beta chain with its context. The antigen is not known. Isolated RNA was reverse transcribed in full, so expressed TCRB transcripts were sequenced. Sequencing used immunoSEQ multiplex PCR; TCRdb keeps in-frame clones, though not all of them. Of approximately 730,000 clones listed, 13% are singletons. This sample was included in a study of beta chain features in type 1 diabetes. General study points: For Type 1 diabetes patients, all four CD4+ subsets carried TCRB CDR3s that were moderately but significantly shorter.

Trimming at V came to 7 bases and at J to 8 bases, leaving 7 bases not matched to a gene. CDR3 length: 14 amino acids. Per germline, CDR1 MNHNY and CDR2 SVGAGI (reference sequence). The collection from each donor was one heparinised blood draw averaging roughly 100 mL. The rearrangement uses TRBV6-6 and TRBJ1-6; 8 bases match TRBD1. This receptor was identified in a man aged 18 to 30 with type 1 diabetes. Sequences were obtained from naive CD4+ T cells from blood. The CDR3, as DNA: TGTGCCAGCACCATTCGGACAGGGCATTCACCCCTCCACTTT. Amino acids: CASTIRTGHSPLHF.